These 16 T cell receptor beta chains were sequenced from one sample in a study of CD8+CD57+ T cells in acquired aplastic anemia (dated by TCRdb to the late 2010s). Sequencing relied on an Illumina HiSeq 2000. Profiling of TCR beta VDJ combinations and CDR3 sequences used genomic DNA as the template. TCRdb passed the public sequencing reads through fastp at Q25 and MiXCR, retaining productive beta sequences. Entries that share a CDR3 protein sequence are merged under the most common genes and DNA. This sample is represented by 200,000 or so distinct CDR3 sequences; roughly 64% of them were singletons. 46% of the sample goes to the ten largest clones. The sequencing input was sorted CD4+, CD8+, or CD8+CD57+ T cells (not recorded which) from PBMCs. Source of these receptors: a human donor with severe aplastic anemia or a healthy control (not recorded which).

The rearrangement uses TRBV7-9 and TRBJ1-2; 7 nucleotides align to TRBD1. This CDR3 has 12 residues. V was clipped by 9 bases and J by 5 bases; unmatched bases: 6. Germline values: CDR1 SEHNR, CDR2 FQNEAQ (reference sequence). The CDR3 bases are TGTGCCAGTGGGGACAGTAGTTATGGCTACACCTTC. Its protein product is CASGDSSYGYTF.

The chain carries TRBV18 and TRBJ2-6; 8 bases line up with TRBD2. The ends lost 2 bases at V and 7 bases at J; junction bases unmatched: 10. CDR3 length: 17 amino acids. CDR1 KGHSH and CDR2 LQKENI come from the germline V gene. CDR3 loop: CASSPAGGILGANVLTF. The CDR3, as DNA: TGTGCCAGCTCACCAGCGGGGGGTATCTTAGGTGCCAACGTCCTGACTTTC. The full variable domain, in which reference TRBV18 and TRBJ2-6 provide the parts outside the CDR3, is NAGVMQNPRHLVRRRGQEARLRCSPMKGHSHVYWYRQLPEEGLKFMVYLQKENIIDESGMPKERFSAEFPKEGPSILRIQQVVRGDSAAYFCASSPAGGILGANVLTFGAGSRLTVL.

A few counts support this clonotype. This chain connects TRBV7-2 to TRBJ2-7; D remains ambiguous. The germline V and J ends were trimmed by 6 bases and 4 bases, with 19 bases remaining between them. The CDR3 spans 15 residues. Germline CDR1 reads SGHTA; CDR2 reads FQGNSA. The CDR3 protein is CASRSGPHAAYEQYF. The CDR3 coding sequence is TGTGCCAGCAGATCCGGGCCACATGCGGCGTACGAGCAGTACTTC.

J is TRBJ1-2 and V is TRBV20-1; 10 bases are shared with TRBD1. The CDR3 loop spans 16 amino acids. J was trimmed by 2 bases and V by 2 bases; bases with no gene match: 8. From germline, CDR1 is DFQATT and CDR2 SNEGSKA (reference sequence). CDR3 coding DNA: TGCAGTGCTAGAACGACAGGGGGCGCGGGGAACTATGGCTACACCTTC. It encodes CSARTTGGAGNYGYTF.

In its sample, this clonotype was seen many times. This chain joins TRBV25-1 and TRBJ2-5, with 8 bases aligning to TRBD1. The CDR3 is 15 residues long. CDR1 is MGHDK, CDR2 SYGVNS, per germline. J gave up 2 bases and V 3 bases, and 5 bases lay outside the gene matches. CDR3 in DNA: TGTGCCAGCAGTGAGCTGGGACAGGAACAAGAGACCCAGTACTTC. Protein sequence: CASSELGQEQETQYF.

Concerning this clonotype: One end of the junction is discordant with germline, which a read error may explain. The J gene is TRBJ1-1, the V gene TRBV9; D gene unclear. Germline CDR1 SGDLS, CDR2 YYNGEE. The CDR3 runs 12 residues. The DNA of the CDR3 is TGTGCCAGCAGCGGGATAAACAATGAAGCTTTCTTT. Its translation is CASSGINNEAFF.

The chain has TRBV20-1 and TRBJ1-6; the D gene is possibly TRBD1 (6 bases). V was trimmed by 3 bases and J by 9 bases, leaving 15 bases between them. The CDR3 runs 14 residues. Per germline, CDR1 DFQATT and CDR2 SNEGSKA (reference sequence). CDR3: CSARDSPLGSPLHF. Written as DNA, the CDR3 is TGCAGTGCTAGGGACAGCCCCCTGGGTTCACCCCTCCACTTT.

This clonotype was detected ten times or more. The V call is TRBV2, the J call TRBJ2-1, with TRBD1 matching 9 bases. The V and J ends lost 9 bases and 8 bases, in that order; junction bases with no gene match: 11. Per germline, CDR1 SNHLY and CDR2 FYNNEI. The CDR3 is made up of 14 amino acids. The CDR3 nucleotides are TGTGCCAGATGGAAGGACAGGGGAGGCTATGAGCAGTTCTTC. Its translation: CARWKDRGGYEQFF. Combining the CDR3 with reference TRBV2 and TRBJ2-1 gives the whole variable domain EPEVTQTPSHQVTQMGQEVILRCVPISNHLYFYWYRQILGQKVEFLVSFYNNEISEKSEIFDDQFSVERPDGSNFTLKIRSTKLEDSAMYFCARWKDRGGYEQFFGPGTRLTVL.

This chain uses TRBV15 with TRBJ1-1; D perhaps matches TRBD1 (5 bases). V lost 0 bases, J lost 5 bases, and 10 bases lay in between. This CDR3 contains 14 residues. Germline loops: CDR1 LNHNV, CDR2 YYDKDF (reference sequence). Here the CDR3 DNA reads TGTGCCACCAGCAGAGAAATGCAGGGAACTGAAGCTTTCTTT. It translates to CATSREMQGTEAFF.

The CDR3 spells CAISGLSGGDEQFF. The DNA of the CDR3 is TGTGCCATCAGTGGACTGAGCGGGGGGGATGAGCAGTTCTTC. V usage is TRBV10-3 and J usage is TRBJ2-1, with 10 bases matching TRBD2. This CDR3 has 14 amino acids. Losses at the gene ends were 4 bases for V and 8 bases for J; bases not matched to a gene: 5. CDR1 is ENHRY and CDR2 is SYGVKD in the germline V gene.

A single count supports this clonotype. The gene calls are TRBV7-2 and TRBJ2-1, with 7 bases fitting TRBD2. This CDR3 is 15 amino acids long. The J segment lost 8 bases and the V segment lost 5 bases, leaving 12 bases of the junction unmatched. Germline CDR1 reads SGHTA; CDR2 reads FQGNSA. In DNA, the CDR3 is TGTGCCAGCAGCGACCCTCGGGGGGAGTACGATGAGCAGTTCTTC. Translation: CASSDPRGEYDEQFF.

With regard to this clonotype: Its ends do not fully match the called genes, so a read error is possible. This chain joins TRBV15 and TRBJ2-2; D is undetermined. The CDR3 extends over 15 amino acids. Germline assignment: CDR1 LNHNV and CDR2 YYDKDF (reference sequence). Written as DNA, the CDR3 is TGTGCCACCAACAGACCCCAGACGACGGGCGGGGAGCTGTTTTTT. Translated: CATNRPQTTGGELFF. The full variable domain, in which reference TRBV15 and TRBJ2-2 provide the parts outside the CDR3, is DAMVIQNPRYQVTQFGKPVTLSCSQTLNHNVMYWYQQKSSQAPKLLFHYYDKDFNNEADTPDNFQSRRPNTSFCFLDIRSPGLGDTAMYLCATNRPQTTGGELFFGEGSRLTVL.

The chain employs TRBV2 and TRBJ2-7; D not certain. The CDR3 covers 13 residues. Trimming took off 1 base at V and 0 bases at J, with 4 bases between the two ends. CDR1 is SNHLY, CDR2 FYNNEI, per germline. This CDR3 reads CASSEGISYEQYF. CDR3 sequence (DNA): TGTGCCAGCAGTGAAGGGATCTCCTACGAGCAGTACTTC.

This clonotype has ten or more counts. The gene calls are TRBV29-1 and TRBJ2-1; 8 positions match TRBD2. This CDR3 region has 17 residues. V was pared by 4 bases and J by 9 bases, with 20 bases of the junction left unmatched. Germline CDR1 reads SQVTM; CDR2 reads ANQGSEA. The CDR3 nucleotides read TGCAGCGTTGCGGGGGGGGTGGACCGAGTCGTTAACGTTGAGCAGTTCTTC. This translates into CSVAGGVDRVVNVEQFF.

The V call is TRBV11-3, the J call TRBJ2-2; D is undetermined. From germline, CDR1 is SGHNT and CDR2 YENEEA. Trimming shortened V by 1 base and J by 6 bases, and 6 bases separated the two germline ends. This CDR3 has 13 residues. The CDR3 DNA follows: TGTGCCAGCAGCTTAGGACCAGCCGGGGAGCTGTTTTTT. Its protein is CASSLGPAGELFF.

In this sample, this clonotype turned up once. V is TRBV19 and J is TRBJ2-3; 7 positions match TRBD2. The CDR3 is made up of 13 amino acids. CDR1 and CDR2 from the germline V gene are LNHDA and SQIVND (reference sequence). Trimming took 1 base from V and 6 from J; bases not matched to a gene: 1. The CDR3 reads CASSIVGGDTQYF. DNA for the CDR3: TGTGCCAGTAGTATAGTCGGGGGGGATACGCAGTATTTT.